The rows below give T cell receptor beta chains drawn from one sample of a study of T cells after yellow fever vaccination. One entry per CDR3 protein, called by TCRdb with MiXCR from the 5' RACE reads. The sample has around 320,000 distinct CDR3 sequences, 7.5% to 9.5% seen once. Sequenced here: CD4+ T cells sorted from PBMCs, sampled 5 days after the yellow fever booster vaccination. The receptors were gathered from a man younger than 35 who received the YFV17D yellow fever vaccine. The CDR3 runs from the conserved cysteine through the conserved F or W. Clone size, where shown, is once, few, many, or a class for clones that have expanded.

clone size | V gene | CDR3 protein
few | TRBV5-1 | CASSLSGREAEAFF
many | TRBV20-1 | CSARDAVGADTQYF
- | TRBV9 | CASSGSGLGETQYF
few | TRBV7-2 | CASSLVGGQNQPQHF
few | TRBV28 | CASSSPRDTYEQYF
many | TRBV6-5 | CASGQGGGDYGYTF
few | TRBV7-2 | CASRYPGQGDYGYTF
- | TRBV7-9 | CASTQSRVGTDTQYF
many | TRBV7-8 | CASSLERRDTNEQFF
many | TRBV4-3 | CASSQGRSSNQPQHF
- | TRBV5-1 | CASSGDRASYGYTF
- | TRBV5-1 | CASSQKRDEQFF
- | TRBV27 | CASSLEWDTDTQYF
- | TRBV11-1 | CASSRDSGANQPQHF
many | TRBV4-3 | CASSPGTERSTDTQYF
few | TRBV6-2/TRBV6-3 | CASRGTASSYEQYF
few | TRBV12-3/TRBV12-4 | CASSFIGVSQPQHF
many | TRBV5-5 | CASSLVGLNTGELFF
few | TRBV7-3 | CASSLGSQRGSTDTQYF
few | TRBV3-1 | CASSQEGTVGRGAEKLFF
once | TRBV12-3/TRBV12-4 | CASSFFSARGYGYTF
many | TRBV20-1 | CSAEPGSGNQPQHF
few | TRBV4-2 | CASSQDIRGGQETQYF
- | TRBV7-9 | CASSLVQGGGELFF
many | TRBV27 | CASSFPSGPRATEAFF
few | TRBV23-1 | CASSQSFPQGAEETQYF
- | TRBV6-2/TRBV6-3 | CASRQGARVGDAFF
- | TRBV20-1 | CSALSNEQFF
- | TRBV5-4 | CASSSQYQTQYF
- | TRBV7-3 | CASSSSGPSGNEQFF
- | TRBV7-2 | CASSLWGADKLFF
- | TRBV30 | CARNRGTGELFF
- | TRBV12-3/TRBV12-4 | CASSPRYLGTGRGYTF
many | TRBV3-1 | CASGHGNYGYTF
few | TRBV12-3/TRBV12-4 | CASAGDGQETQYF
- | TRBV7-2 | CASSLQDAGDGYTF
- | TRBV9 | CASSVRSGGADTQYF
- | TRBV11-2 | CASSLGLAGGREQYF
- | TRBV24-1 | CATSDPPGLAETQYF
- | TRBV18 | CASSGDRANTGELFF
few | TRBV4-1 | CASSQVGTGKDEQYF
- | TRBV30 | CAWSVGPLKAQYF
few | TRBV3-1 | CASSQDLRGSFNYGYTF
few | TRBV5-1 | CASRSPGTVNDEQYF
many | TRBV4-3 | CASSLGDEQFF
- | TRBV18 | CASSPIRGNTGELFF
- | TRBV12-3/TRBV12-4 | CASSLDSNIYGYTF
few | TRBV30 | CAWSVVASDTQYF
few | TRBV10-3 | CAISGRGTTEAFF